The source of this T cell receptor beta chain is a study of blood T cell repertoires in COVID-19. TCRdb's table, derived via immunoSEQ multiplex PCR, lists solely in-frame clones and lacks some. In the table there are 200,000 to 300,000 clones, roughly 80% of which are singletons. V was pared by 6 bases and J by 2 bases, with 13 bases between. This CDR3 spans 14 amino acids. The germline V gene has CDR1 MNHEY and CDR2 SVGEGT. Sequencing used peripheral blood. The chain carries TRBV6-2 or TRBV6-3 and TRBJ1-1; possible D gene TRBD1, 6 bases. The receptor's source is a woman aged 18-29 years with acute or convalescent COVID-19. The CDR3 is CASSRRQANTEAFF. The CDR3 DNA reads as TGTGCCAGCAGCCGAAGACAGGCTAACACTGAAGCTTTCTTT.